A selection of T cell receptor beta chains follows, all from one sample in a study of PD-1 blockade in classical Hodgkin lymphoma. Clones were read by immunoSEQ multiplex PCR, and TCRdb kept only the in-frame ones, dropping some. The sample holds about 30,000 clones; around 83% are singletons and the top ten take about 0.45%. Material: CD4+ T cells from blood, obtained before the fourth cycle of nivolumab. Receptors were obtained from a human donor with classical Hodgkin lymphoma. Each CDR3 is given with its conserved first and last residue.

V gene	J gene	CDR3 protein
TRBV6-5	TRBJ2-1	CASSYRDRGVNEQFF
TRBV7-9	NA	CASSLGVSYEQYF
TRBV18	TRBJ1-5	CASSPGGQSNQPQHF
TRBV5-1	TRBJ1-1	CASRGGGGAPAEAFF
TRBV4-1	TRBJ2-1	CASSQERGPSYNEQFF
TRBV11-2	TRBJ2-7	CASSLVTGSSYEQYF
TRBV7-6	TRBJ2-1	CASSLAPGRLGEQFF
TRBV5-1	TRBJ2-3	CASSTGFEGTDTQYF
TRBV7-2	TRBJ2-1	CASSFRSNEQFF
TRBV29-1	TRBJ1-1	CSVEGIDRGPEAFF
TRBV5-1	TRBJ2-5	CASSKTSGAETQYF
TRBV2	TRBJ1-2	CASSDTEINYGYTF
TRBV6-5	TRBJ1-5	CASRGPGQAQPQHF
TRBV27	TRBJ1-5	CASRQGGNQPQHF
TRBV7-2	TRBJ2-2	CASSLRQGATGELFF
TRBV27	TRBJ1-3	CASSLKQGPGNTIYF
TRBV10-3	TRBJ2-2	CAIGGQPGELFF
TRBV2	TRBJ2-7	CASRGLAGSYEQYF
TRBV7-2	TRBJ2-7	CASSHTPYEQYF
TRBV11-2	TRBJ2-7	CASSPSWVDYEQYF
TRBV7-2	TRBJ1-4	CASSLGRTGKTTNEKLFF
TRBV28	TRBJ2-5	CASSFNWEGRRETQYF
TRBV6-1	TRBJ1-5	CASSENRRQPQHF
TRBV6-5	TRBJ2-2	CASSYTLSGSTGELFF
TRBV11-2	TRBJ2-1	CASSIQSSGSYNEQFF
TRBV7-9	TRBJ2-5	CASSFQGGFQETQYF
TRBV7-2	TRBJ2-7	CASSRDRENEQYF
TRBV2	TRBJ2-3	CASSTLDTQYF
TRBV19	TRBJ1-1	CASSADRGNTEAFF
TRBV11-2	TRBJ2-1	CASSYNSGRDYNEQFF
TRBV29-1	TRBJ2-2	CSVGSQGTLTGELFF